Presented here are 14 T cell receptor beta chains from one specimen sequenced in a study of blood T cell repertoires in COVID-19. The method was immunoSEQ multiplex PCR; TCRdb's version includes in-frame clones alone and lacks a portion of them. The sample comprises almost 250,000 clones, around 88% of which are singletons, and about 6% rests with the top ten. Sequencing was performed on peripheral blood. These receptors came from a woman aged 80 or over with COVID-19, enrolled during active disease.

This clone was seen once. V and J are TRBV6-5 and TRBJ1-1, with D possibly matching TRBD1 (6 bases). V lost 6 bases and J 1 base, leaving 12 bases between the germline ends. There are 14 residues in the CDR3. Germline CDR1 and CDR2: MNHEY and SVGAGI. The CDR3 nucleotides read TGTGCCAGCAGAAAGACGGGACAGAACACTGAAGCTTTCTTT. Amino acids: CASRKTGQNTEAFF.

The rearrangement links TRBV6-6 to TRBJ2-3; D possibly corresponds to TRBD1 (6 bases). The germline V gene encodes CDR1 MNHNY and CDR2 SVGAGI (reference sequence). The V and J ends lost 8 bases and 5 bases respectively, with 14 bases between them. The CDR3 spans 13 residues. The DNA for the CDR3 is TGTGCCAGCTCCTATCCGGGACAAGATACGCAGTATTTT. Protein: CASSYPGQDTQYF.

This clone was seen a single time. The chain uses TRBV12-3 or TRBV12-4 and TRBJ1-4; D not certain. Deletions cut 3 bases from V and 6 bases from J, with 8 bases between. The length of the CDR3 is 13 residues. CDR3: CASSFGGYEKLFF. The CDR3, as DNA: TGTGCCAGCAGTTTCGGTGGTTATGAAAAACTGTTTTTT.

The rearrangement links TRBV7-9 to TRBJ2-2; weak D call: TRBD2 (6 bases). This CDR3 is 16 amino acids long. Germline loops: CDR1 SEHNR, CDR2 FQNEAQ (reference sequence). The ends were cut back, 1 base at V and 4 bases at J, with 13 bases in the middle. The DNA of the CDR3 is TGTGCCAGCAGCTTAGTCCCCGGGAGAGGCACCGGGGAGCTGTTTTTT. Protein product: CASSLVPGRGTGELFF. The complete variable domain, with remaining parts taken from reference TRBV7-9 and TRBJ2-2, reads DTGVSQNPRHKITKRGQNVTFRCDPISEHNRLYWYRQTLGQGPEFLTYFQNEAQLEKSRLLSDRFSAERPKGSFSTLEIQRTEQGDSAMYLCASSLVPGRGTGELFFGEGSRLTVL.

The V and J genes are TRBV12-3 or TRBV12-4 and TRBJ2-7; possibly TRBD2 for D (5 bases). The CDR3 is made up of 13 amino acids. V dropped 6 bases and J dropped 3 bases, with 12 bases sitting between them. The CDR3 nucleotides read TGTGCCAGCAGCCCCGAGGGCATCTACGAGCAGTACTTC. It translates to CASSPEGIYEQYF.

This rearrangement joins TRBV27 to TRBJ1-2; D is perhaps TRBD1 (6 bases). CDR1 is MNHEY, CDR2 SMNVEV, per germline (reference sequence). This CDR3 has 15 amino acids. V lost 2 bases and J lost 3, with 13 bases in between. The chain's CDR3 is CASSLTRDNYYGYTF. In nucleotides, the CDR3 is TGTGCCAGCAGTTTAACCCGGGACAACTACTATGGCTACACCTTC.

The rearrangement links TRBV4-1 to TRBJ2-1; 8 bases fit TRBD1. CDR1 and CDR2 from the germline V gene are MGHRA and YSYEKL. Germline trimming cut 8 bases from V and 0 bases from J; bases unmatched to any gene: 6. The CDR3 length is 15 residues. The CDR3, as DNA: TGCGCCAGCGGACAGGGAGTCCCCTCCTACAATGAGCAGTTCTTC. Residues: CASGQGVPSYNEQFF.

This clone has a handful of counts. V usage is TRBV18 and J usage is TRBJ1-3; TRBD1 matches at 10 bases. The CDR3 is 14 residues long. V shed 4 bases, J shed 8 bases, and the junction held 5 bases outside the gene matches. Germline lookup yields CDR1 KGHSH and CDR2 LQKENI. The CDR3 loop reads CASSRQGASDTIYF. The CDR3 DNA sequence: TGTGCCAGCTCACGACAGGGGGCTAGCGACACCATATATTTT.

This clone was detected once. The chain combines TRBV5-1 with TRBJ2-2, with D possibly being TRBD1 (5 bases). There are 17 residues in the CDR3. Germline lookup yields CDR1 SGHRS and CDR2 YFSETQ. V was shortened by 6 bases and J by 4 bases, with 22 bases between the two germline ends. CDR3 sequence (DNA): TGCGCCAGCAAAGTAGAACCCCTTTACCAGGGCACCGGGGAGCTGTTTTTT. It encodes CASKVEPLYQGTGELFF.

The CDR3: CASSQDGRLAVITDTQYF. The CDR3 DNA reads TGTGCCAGCAGCCAAGACGGACGTCTAGCGGTTATCACAGATACGCAGTATTTT. This rearrangement joins TRBV14 to TRBJ2-3; TRBD2 aligns across 7 bases. Germline CDR1 is SGHDN and CDR2 is FVKESK. J was trimmed by 2 bases and V by 0 bases; bases with no gene match: 11. The CDR3 has 18 amino acids.

The V gene is TRBV4-2, the J gene TRBJ2-1, with 7 bases identical to TRBD2. The CDR3 is 15 amino acids. V gave up 1 base and J gave up 10 bases; unmatched junction bases: 10. CDR1 LGHNA and CDR2 YNFKEQ come from the germline V gene. CDR3 protein: CASSQAVLGGDEQFF. The CDR3 nucleotides read TGTGCCAGCAGCCAAGCCGTCCTGGGGGGGGACGAGCAGTTCTTC.

This CDR3 reads CASSDTGINTEAFF. The DNA for the CDR3 is TGTGCCAGCAGCGACACAGGGATTAACACTGAAGCTTTCTTT. The chain carries TRBV7-9 and TRBJ1-1; D perhaps matches TRBD1 (6 bases). Deletions cut 5 bases from V and 2 bases from J, with 12 bases between. From germline, CDR1 is SEHNR and CDR2 FQNEAQ (reference sequence). The CDR3 runs 14 residues.

The chain recombines TRBV19 with TRBJ1-4, with D unresolved. The ends were cut back, 7 bases at V and 1 base at J, with 13 bases in the middle. Per the germline V gene, CDR1 is LNHDA and CDR2 is SQIVND (reference sequence). CDR3 length equals 15 residues. Written as DNA, the CDR3 is TGTGCCAGTACCCCAGCGTCGGGAACTAATGAAAAACTGTTTTTT. This sequence encodes CASTPASGTNEKLFF. The full variable domain, rest sourced from reference TRBV19 and TRBJ1-4, is DGGITQSPKYLFRKEGQNVTLSCEQNLNHDAMYWYRQDPGQGLRLIYYSQIVNDFQKGDIAEGYSVSREKKESFPLTVTSAQKNPTAFYLCASTPASGTNEKLFFGSGTQLSVL.

J is TRBJ1-1 and V is TRBV3-1 (or the pseudogene TRBV3-2), with 8 positions matching TRBD1. Per germline, CDR1 LGHDT and CDR2 YNNKEL (reference sequence). The ends lost 1 base at V and 8 bases at J; junction bases unmatched: 0. CDR3 length equals 12 residues. Here the CDR3 DNA reads TGTGCCAGCAGCCAAGGGGACAGGGAAGCTTTCTTT. It is translated as CASSQGDREAFF.